Listed below are T cell receptor beta chains from one sample, sequenced in a study of blood T cell repertoires in COVID-19. Method: immunoSEQ multiplex PCR; TCRdb's copy keeps in-frame clones and lacks some. The sample shows 80,000 to 100,000 clones, 75% to 90% of them seen only once. The specimen sequenced was peripheral blood. The receptors derive from a woman of 80 years or more with active or convalescent COVID-19. Both conserved end residues are part of each CDR3. D genes are given only for firm matches. Size is omitted from some rows. Given values are once, few, many or a class for expanded clones.

length,J,V,size,D,CDR3,DNA
13,TRBJ2-1,TRBV28,-,-,CASSRQIYNEQFF,TGTGCCAGCAGTAGACAGATATACAATGAGCAGTTCTTC
18,TRBJ2-7,TRBV6-6,-,TRBD1,CASSRPGQGPKRTNEQYF,TGTGCCAGCAGTCGACCGGGACAGGGGCCCAAACGGACCAACGAGCAGTACTTC
17,TRBJ2-3,TRBV7-2,-,TRBD2,CASSLGAGEWGTDTQYF,TGTGCCAGCAGCTTAGGGGCGGGGGAGTGGGGCACAGATACGCAGTATTTT
17,TRBJ2-3,TRBV7-2,-,TRBD2,CASSLGSSGRGADTQYF,TGTGCCAGCAGCTTGGGGTCTAGCGGGAGAGGAGCAGATACGCAGTATTTT
16,TRBJ2-7,TRBV7-2,large,TRBD2,CASSLDHSGGSYEQYF,TGTGCCAGCAGCTTGGACCATAGCGGGGGGTCCTACGAGCAGTACTTC
18,TRBJ2-6,TRBV5-8,-,-,CASSLVEGGLAGANVLTF,TGTGCCAGCAGCTTGGTAGAGGGGGGGCTGGCCGGGGCCAACGTCCTGACTTTC
15,TRBJ2-3,TRBV2,-,TRBD2,CASSLGLASTDTQYF,TGTGCCAGCAGTTTGGGACTAGCGAGCACAGATACGCAGTATTTT
14,TRBJ2-2,TRBV5-6,-,TRBD1,CASNRDRPTGELFF,TGTGCCAGCAACCGGGACAGACCCACCGGGGAGCTGTTTTTT
15,TRBJ2-5,TRBV10-1,few,TRBD1,CASSEFRQGEQTQYF,TGCGCCAGCAGTGAGTTCCGACAGGGAGAACAGACCCAGTACTTC
13,TRBJ1-4,TRBV19,few,-,CASRRATNEKLFF,TGTGCCAGTAGGAGGGCAACTAATGAAAAACTGTTTTTT
14,TRBJ2-7,TRBV3-1/TRBV3-2,-,TRBD2,CASSQVAGGAQQYF,TGTGCCAGCAGCCAAGTAGCGGGAGGGGCGCAGCAGTACTTC
17,TRBJ2-3,TRBV9,-,TRBD2,CASSPLGTSGVPDTQYF,TGTGCCAGCAGCCCCCTCGGGACTAGCGGGGTCCCAGATACGCAGTATTTT
14,TRBJ1-1,TRBV18,-,-,CASSPQPLSTEAFF,TGTGCCAGCTCACCACAACCGTTGAGCACTGAAGCTTTCTTT
17,TRBJ2-3,TRBV5-4,-,-,CASSLKLSGASTDTQYF,TGTGCCAGCAGCTTAAAACTGAGCGGTGCGAGCACAGATACGCAGTATTTT
17,TRBJ2-1,TRBV7-7,few,TRBD2,CASSMTSGGGLDNEQFF,TGTGCTAGCAGCATGACTAGCGGGGGGGGCCTTGACAATGAGCAGTTCTTC
14,TRBJ1-1,TRBV5-5,-,-,CASSFGAVTGEAFF,TGTGCCAGCAGCTTTGGGGCGGTTACTGGTGAAGCTTTCTTT